This record covers a single T cell receptor beta chain. Its antigen is still unknown. Germline lookup yields CDR1 LNHDA and CDR2 SQIVND (reference sequence). This CDR3 is 15 amino acids long. V dropped 3 bases and J dropped 0 bases, with 11 bases sitting between them. The data derive from a study of graft-versus-host responses after intestinal transplantation. Across the whole study: All recipients were transplanted with multivisceral, liver-intestinal, or isolated intestinal grafts. Uniformly, recipients were administered anti-thymocyte globulin induction with subsequent tacrolimus and steroids for about 3 years.

Overall study results and limits: Declining HvG levels early post-transplant were linked to peak circulating GvH clone levels. Allografts of patients with graft-donor T cell macrochimerism showed high graft-versus-host to host-versus-graft clone ratios.

Sequenced by immunoSEQ multiplex PCR; TCRdb stores in-frame clones only, minus some. This sample has fewer than 120,000 clones, with over 85% found just once. The specimen was unstimulated CD8+ T cells sorted from spleen or lymph node cells, collected before intestinal transplant. This TCR was sampled from a human donor who received an intestinal transplant. The chain employs TRBV19 and TRBJ1-1; D remains ambiguous. Here the CDR3 reads CASSIPLGMNTEAFF. CDR3 DNA: TGTGCCAGTAGTATCCCCCTGGGGATGAACACTGAAGCTTTCTTT.